Described below is a single TCR beta chain sequence and its context. This record belongs to a study of response to subunit inactivated influenza vaccine. TCRdb reanalysed the RT-PCR reads using MiXCR and keeps one entry per CDR3 protein. The data hold some 540,000 distinct CDR3 sequences, with 20% to 25% observed a single time. The CDR3 contains 12 residues. The germline V and J ends were trimmed by 7 bases and 6 bases, with 10 bases remaining between them. The sample also formed part of further work on T cells expressing NK-cell markers. That study reports: It was by 5'RACE template switching with UMIs that TCR beta cDNA was made. Source material for TCR beta repertoires consisted of sorted CD3+CD56+NKG2C+, CD3+CD56+NKG2C- and CD3+CD56-NKG2C+ T cells. There were several donors in whom these clonotypes also led the CD3+CD56-NKG2C+ fraction.

The source is a man in his forties or fifties who received an inactivated influenza vaccine. The rearrangement uses TRBV23-1 and TRBJ1-5; D is ambiguous. TRBV23-1 is an ORF for which the function is uncertain. Sequences were derived from CD4+ T cells sorted from PBMCs, sampled about 11 days after vaccination. DNA for the CDR3: TGCGCCAGCAACGTCAGCGGTCAGCCCCAGCATTTT. It encodes CASNVSGQPQHF.